The clone carrying this T cell receptor beta chain appeared many times. The antigen is undetermined. TCRdb re-called clones from the PCR reads using MiXCR. Of some 33,000 clones listed, 11% were seen once; the top ten hold about a sixth. These data originate in a study of metastatic and nonmetastatic thyroid tumors. Study at large: Across peripheral blood and tumor or nodule tissue samples taken from malignant and benign thyroid patients, the repertoires were compared with one another.

Treatment of any kind had been given to no patient before thyroid surgery. Findings and caveats of the study: A significant increase in TCR beta diversity was reportedly seen in malignant thyroid tumors relative to benign nodules, in blood and tumor.

V was pared by 2 bases and J by 1 base, with 10 bases between. The CDR3 has 15 amino acids. Germline V gives CDR1 KGHSH, CDR2 LQKENI. V and J are TRBV18 and TRBJ2-3, with D perhaps TRBD1 or TRBD2 (5 bases each). The sequencing sample was made of blood. The receptor's source is a female donor with papillary thyroid cancer or a benign thyroid nodule (not recorded which). Some clones in this sample may be carry-over from other donors' samples. DNA of the CDR3: TGTGCCAGCTCACCAAGGCAGGGAGGCACAGATACGCAGTATTTT. Encoded protein: CASSPRQGGTDTQYF.